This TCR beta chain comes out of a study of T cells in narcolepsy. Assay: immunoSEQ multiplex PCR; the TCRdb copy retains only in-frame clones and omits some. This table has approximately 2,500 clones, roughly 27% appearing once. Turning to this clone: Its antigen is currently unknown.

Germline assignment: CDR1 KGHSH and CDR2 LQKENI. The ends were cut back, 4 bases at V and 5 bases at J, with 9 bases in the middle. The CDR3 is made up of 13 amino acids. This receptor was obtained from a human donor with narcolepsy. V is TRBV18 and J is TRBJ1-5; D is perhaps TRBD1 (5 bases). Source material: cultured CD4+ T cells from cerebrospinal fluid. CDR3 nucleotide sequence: TGTGCCAGCTCACTTAGCAGGGATCAGCCCCAGCATTTT. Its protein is CASSLSRDQPQHF.